Following are 3 T cell receptor beta chains from one sample sequenced in a study of cytomegalovirus exposure and HLA in healthy donors. Researchers ran the PCR with 60 Vbeta and 13 Jbeta primers. The repertoire was sequenced with immunoSEQ multiplex PCR; TCRdb's copy has only in-frame clones and lacks some. The table records some 150,000 clones, around 80% of them present only once. The sample was PBMCs. The receptors stem from a female donor in good health and CMV-seronegative.

This chain joins TRBV28 and TRBJ1-5; D not resolved. Germline lookup yields CDR1 MDHEN and CDR2 SYDVKM. V gave up 1 base and J gave up 2 bases, with 6 bases separating them. The CDR3 is made up of 14 amino acids. The CDR3 reads CASSLSTGNQPQHF. The CDR3 DNA reads as TGTGCCAGCAGTTTATCAACGGGCAATCAGCCCCAGCATTTT.

The count of this clone is one. The CDR3 DNA is TGTGCCAGCAGTTTCGGACAACACTACGAGCAGTACTTC. Residues: CASSFGQHYEQYF. The rearrangement uses TRBV27 and TRBJ2-7; possible D gene TRBD1, 5 bases. The CDR3 extends over 13 amino acids. Germline assignment: CDR1 MNHEY and CDR2 SMNVEV (reference sequence). Trimming removed 3 bases from V and 3 bases from J, with 9 bases in between.

This chain connects TRBV25-1 to TRBJ2-7; D possibly corresponds to TRBD2 (6 bases). V was trimmed by 3 bases and J by 3 bases, leaving 9 bases between them. Germline V gene data show CDR1 as MGHDK and CDR2 as SYGVNS. This CDR3 contains 13 residues. The CDR3: CASSEGGSYEQYF. The CDR3 DNA follows: TGTGCCAGCAGTGAGGGAGGCAGCTACGAGCAGTACTTC.